This T cell receptor (beta chain) was recovered during a study of T cell responses to AZD1222 COVID-19 vaccine. Findings and limits, study-wide: Elevations in Spike-specific TCR breadth and depth followed administration of two AZD1222 doses. CD4 TCRs covered the whole spike, strongest at regions 160-218 and 743-854.

The CDR3 contains 15 residues. Trimming cost V 5 bases and J 5 bases, with 16 bases left between them. Germline CDR1 reads LNHNV; CDR2 reads YYDKDF (reference sequence). Of note for this clone: Its antigen is still unknown.

Using immunoSEQ multiplex PCR, the repertoire was profiled, and TCRdb retains in-frame clones only, with some absent. This sample has more than 250,000 clones, with 90% to 95% found just once. The TCR sequence derives from an adult in good health. Source: peripheral blood, taken on day 0 of AZD1222 vaccination. The chain couples TRBV15 to TRBJ1-5; TRBD1 might be the D (5 bases). The CDR3 coding sequence is TGTGCCACCAGCCCCTTTCGTGGGGGGGATCAGCCCCAGCATTTT. Amino acids: CATSPFRGGDQPQHF.